What follows are 29 T cell receptor beta chains derived from one specimen sequenced in a study of blood T cell repertoires in COVID-19. TCRdb keeps only in-frame clones here, not all; method: immunoSEQ multiplex PCR. The repertoire holds more than 300,000 clones, with approximately 90% as singletons. Input material: PBMCs or T cells enriched from blood (not recorded which). These receptors all stem from a man aged 30 to 39 who had recovered from COVID-19.

The chain couples TRBV12-3 or TRBV12-4 to TRBJ1-5, with a possible D match to TRBD1 (6 bases). V lost 9 bases to trimming and J lost 9 bases, with 18 bases between them. This CDR3 comprises 13 residues. CDR3 coding DNA: TGTGCCAGTCAGGCAGGGGTCACCCCGCCCCAGCATTTT. Translated, it gives CASQAGVTPPQHF.

The chain carries TRBV11-2 and TRBJ2-7, with TRBD2 identical over 11 bases. The CDR3 is made up of 15 amino acids. V lost 5 bases, J lost 4 bases, and 7 bases stayed unmatched. CDR1 and CDR2 (germline): SGHAT, FQNNGV. CDR3 sequence (DNA): TGTGCCAGCAGCGGCCTTGGGACTAGCGGATACGAGCAGTACTTC. Translating it yields CASSGLGTSGYEQYF.

The V gene is TRBV4-1, the J gene TRBJ2-7; D perhaps matches TRBD1 (6 bases). CDR3 length equals 12 residues. The V and J ends lost 6 bases and 6 bases respectively, with 12 bases between them. Germline CDR1 is MGHRA and CDR2 is YSYEKL. In nucleotides, the CDR3 is TGCGCCAGCAGTCCACAGGGCTCCGAGCAGTACTTC. It is translated as CASSPQGSEQYF.

With respect to this clone: Its ends do not fully match the called genes, so a read error is possible. CDR3 protein: CASSPTTGSLQNAEAFF. The CDR3 DNA is TGTGCCAGCAGCCCAACGACAGGGAGCCTTCAGAACGCTGAAGCTTTCTTT. V gene TRBV5-4 combines with J gene TRBJ1-1, with TRBD1 matching over 7 bases. CDR1 SGHNT and CDR2 YYREEE come from the germline V gene (reference sequence). This CDR3 contains 17 residues.

V and J are TRBV4-1 and TRBJ2-7; perhaps TRBD1 as D (6 bases). From germline, CDR1 is MGHRA and CDR2 YSYEKL. The CDR3 consists of 18 residues. The V and J ends lost 0 bases and 1 base respectively, with 19 bases between them. CDR3 in DNA: TGCGCCAGCAGCCAAGATGTCCAGTTAGGGACACGATCCTACGAGCAGTACTTC. This encodes CASSQDVQLGTRSYEQYF.

The gene calls are TRBV5-5 and TRBJ1-4; 7 bases fit TRBD1. Germline assignment: CDR1 SGHKS and CDR2 YYEKEE (reference sequence). CDR3 length: 15 amino acids. V lost 3 bases and J lost 0; bases outside the gene matches: 2. The CDR3 loop is CASSSQGATNEKLFF. The CDR3 bases are TGTGCCAGCAGCTCCCAGGGGGCAACTAATGAAAAACTGTTTTTT.

The V call is TRBV7-2, the J call TRBJ1-1; TRBD1 agrees at 10 bases. Germline V CDR1 and CDR2: SGHTA, FQGNSA. The CDR3 spans 16 residues. V lost 4 bases and J lost 5; bases outside the gene matches: 10. CDR3: CASSSPARTGGTEAFF. The CDR3 region has the DNA TGTGCCAGCAGCTCCCCCGCCCGGACAGGGGGGACTGAAGCTTTCTTT.

V usage is TRBV11-2 and J usage is TRBJ1-2; TRBD1 matches 7 bases. This CDR3 comprises 15 residues. The germline gives CDR1 SGHAT, CDR2 FQNNGV. J lost 2 bases, V lost 7 bases, and 10 bases had no gene match. The CDR3 DNA follows: TGTGCCAGCACCCCACCGGGACAGAAGAACTATGGCTACACCTTC. The encoded protein is CASTPPGQKNYGYTF.

This clone is a singleton in its sample. The J gene is TRBJ2-1, the V gene TRBV19; 14 bases are a match to TRBD2. The germline V gene encodes CDR1 LNHDA and CDR2 SQIVND (reference sequence). The CDR3 is 17 amino acids. Unmatched junction bases numbered 12, after V lost 6 bases and J lost 8 bases. This CDR3 is CASSPRLAGGFADEQFF. DNA for the CDR3: TGTGCCAGTAGCCCTCGACTAGCGGGAGGGTTCGCAGATGAGCAGTTCTTC.

This chain joins TRBV12-5 and TRBJ2-5; 13 bases agree with TRBD2. With V trimmed by 1 base and J by 3 bases, 5 bases remained unmatched. Per the germline V gene, CDR1 is LGHNT and CDR2 is FRNRAP. The CDR3 is 17 residues long. This CDR3 is CASGLGLAGGYEETQYF. CDR3 bases: TGTGCTAGTGGTTTGGGACTAGCGGGGGGATACGAAGAGACCCAGTACTTC.

V and J are TRBV6-5 and TRBJ1-5; 9 bases line up with TRBD1. This CDR3 has 15 residues. V dropped 5 bases and J dropped 6; count of bases not matched to a gene: 8. Germline V gene lookup returns CDR1 MNHEY and CDR2 SVGAGI. The CDR3 region has the DNA TGTGCCAGCAGTCCCCGGGGACAGGGTCCTCAGCCCCAGCATTTT. Protein sequence: CASSPRGQGPQPQHF.

The rearrangement links TRBV4-2 to TRBJ2-1, with 8 bases fitting TRBD2. This CDR3 spans 15 amino acids. The germline V gene has CDR1 LGHNA and CDR2 YNFKEQ. V trimming: 4 bases; J trimming: 6 bases; junction bases outside the gene matches: 8. CDR3 sequence (DNA): TGTGCCAGCAGCCGCGCGGGGGGAGAAAGCAATGAGCAGTTCTTC. This encodes CASSRAGGESNEQFF.

The CDR3 reads CASRSGDGYTF. The CDR3 bases are TGTGCCAGCAGGTCAGGGGACGGCTACACCTTC. The chain recombines TRBV2 with TRBJ1-2; TRBD1 is a possible D gene (6 bases). V was clipped by 6 bases and J by 8 bases, with 10 bases between them. Germline-derived CDR1 and CDR2 are SNHLY and FYNNEI. The CDR3 is 11 residues long.

The J gene is TRBJ1-5, the V gene TRBV6-5; D ambiguous. CDR3 length: 14 residues. V lost 6 bases and J 3 bases, leaving 12 bases between the germline ends. Looked up from germline, CDR1 is MNHEY and CDR2 is SVGAGI. The CDR3 loop is CASRPLSTNQPQHF. The CDR3 DNA reads as TGTGCCAGCAGACCATTGAGTACCAATCAGCCCCAGCATTTT.

The table lists this clone with a count of one. The V gene is TRBV11-3, the J gene TRBJ2-3; 8 nucleotides agree with TRBD1. V trimming: 5 bases; J trimming: 2 bases; junction bases outside the gene matches: 9. Germline V gene lookup returns CDR1 SGHNT and CDR2 YENEEA. CDR3 length: 16 amino acids. CDR3 nucleotide sequence: TGTGCCAGCAGCCTAAGAGGGACAGGATACACAGATACGCAGTATTTT. It codes for CASSLRGTGYTDTQYF.

V gene TRBV7-6 combines with J gene TRBJ1-6, with D hard to call. Germline CDR1 and CDR2: SGHVS and FNYEAQ. The CDR3 covers 12 residues. The germline V and J ends were trimmed by 5 bases and 10 bases, with 9 bases remaining between them. CDR3 region: CASSQRRSPLHF. The CDR3 nucleotides read TGTGCCAGCAGCCAAAGGCGGTCACCCCTCCACTTT.

This chain uses TRBV19 with TRBJ1-5, with D possibly being TRBD1 (5 bases). V dropped 7 bases and J dropped 10 bases, with 14 bases sitting between them. Germline CDR1 reads LNHDA; CDR2 reads SQIVND (reference sequence). The CDR3 length is 12 residues. The CDR3, as DNA: TGTGCCAGTACCGCAGGGTTTCGCCCCCAGCATTTT. Its translation is CASTAGFRPQHF. The entire variable domain, with the rest obtained from reference TRBV19 and TRBJ1-5, is as follows: DGGITQSPKYLFRKEGQNVTLSCEQNLNHDAMYWYRQDPGQGLRLIYYSQIVNDFQKGDIAEGYSVSREKKESFPLTVTSAQKNPTAFYLCASTAGFRPQHFGDGTRLSIL.

This chain joins TRBV4-1 and TRBJ1-5, with D possibly being TRBD1 (5 bases). Germline V CDR1 and CDR2: MGHRA, YSYEKL. CDR3 length: 15 residues. V was pared by 4 bases and J by 2 bases, with 12 bases between. CDR3: CASSLGRGGNQPQHF. The CDR3, as DNA: TGCGCCAGCAGCCTCGGGAGAGGGGGCAATCAGCCCCAGCATTTT.

The genes are TRBV19 and TRBJ2-7, with a weak D call TRBD2 (5 bases). CDR1 and CDR2 (germline): LNHDA, SQIVND (reference sequence). Trimming removed 5 bases at V and 3 bases at J, with 17 bases between. This CDR3 comprises 15 residues. The CDR3 spells CASSPHTGLYYEQYF. CDR3 sequence (DNA): TGTGCCAGTAGTCCTCACACCGGACTTTACTACGAGCAGTACTTC.

This chain joins TRBV30 and TRBJ1-2, with D maybe TRBD1 (5 bases). V shed 2 bases and J shed 8 bases, with 9 bases lying between them. The CDR3 is 11 residues long. Germline assignment: CDR1 GTSNPN and CDR2 SVGIG (reference sequence). The chain's CDR3 is CAWSRGEGYTF. The CDR3 DNA reads TGTGCCTGGAGTCGGGGGGAAGGCTACACCTTC.

This clone came up once. The rearrangement uses TRBV30 and TRBJ1-3, with no clear D. V lost 1 base to trimming and J lost 3 bases, with 10 bases between them. This CDR3 comprises 14 residues. Germline V gives CDR1 GTSNPN, CDR2 SVGIG (reference sequence). The CDR3 region is CAWSGGSLGNTIYF. The CDR3 DNA sequence: TGTGCCTGGAGTGGTGGGAGCCTTGGAAACACCATATATTTT.

J is TRBJ2-1 and V is TRBV5-1; TRBD2 agrees at 7 bases. Germline-derived CDR1 and CDR2 are SGHRS and YFSETQ. The CDR3 totals 14 residues. Germline trimming cut 2 bases from V and 2 bases from J; bases unmatched to any gene: 1. The CDR3 nucleotides read TGCGCCAGCAGCTTAGCGGGGCCCTACAATGAGCAGTTCTTC. As protein: CASSLAGPYNEQFF.

CDR3 amino acids: CASGSSGGTEAFF. The CDR3 DNA sequence: TGCGCCAGCGGATCATCGGGAGGAACTGAAGCTTTCTTT. This chain joins TRBV10-1 and TRBJ1-1; D gene ambiguous. Trimming removed 8 bases at V and 5 bases at J, with 15 bases between. Germline CDR1 is WNHNN and CDR2 is SYGVQD (reference sequence). The CDR3 has 13 residues.

In this sample, this clone turned up once. The chain couples TRBV5-1 to TRBJ2-5, with D possibly being TRBD2 (5 bases). Germline V gene data show CDR1 as SGHRS and CDR2 as YFSETQ. The CDR3 covers 14 residues. V shed 2 bases and J shed 1 base, with 9 bases lying between them. The CDR3 DNA sequence: TGCGCCAGCAGCTTCCGGGAACTCCAAGAGACCCAGTACTTC. It translates to CASSFRELQETQYF.

The chain has TRBV15 and TRBJ2-1, with 8 bases fitting TRBD2. Unmatched junction bases numbered 11, after V lost 3 bases and J lost 1 base. Germline CDR1 and CDR2: LNHNV and YYDKDF (reference sequence). The CDR3 sequence is 18 residues long. CDR3 sequence (DNA): TGTGCCACCAGCAGGGGACGTGCGGGGGGCAGGTCCTACAATGAGCAGTTCTTC. Translating it yields CATSRGRAGGRSYNEQFF.

This sequence joins TRBV30 and TRBJ2-2, with a possible D match to TRBD1 (5 bases). From germline, CDR1 is GTSNPN and CDR2 SVGIG (reference sequence). The CDR3 runs to 13 residues. V was shortened by 3 bases and J by 7 bases, with 12 bases between the two germline ends. The CDR3 is CAWRRVGVGELFF. CDR3 DNA sequence: TGTGCCTGGAGAAGAGTAGGGGTCGGGGAGCTGTTTTTT.

This chain joins TRBV30 and TRBJ2-1; maybe TRBD2 (5 bases). V was trimmed by 5 bases and J by 2 bases, leaving 13 bases between them. CDR1 is GTSNPN and CDR2 is SVGIG in the germline V gene (reference sequence). The CDR3 is 14 residues long. This CDR3 reads CAWGAGMTYNEQFF. The CDR3 coding sequence is TGTGCCTGGGGCGCCGGGATGACCTACAATGAGCAGTTCTTC.

This clone was observed once. The J gene is TRBJ1-1, the V gene TRBV18, with a weak D call TRBD1 (6 bases). Germline loops: CDR1 KGHSH, CDR2 LQKENI. Trimming took off 2 bases at V and 2 bases at J, with 9 bases between the two ends. The length of the CDR3 is 14 residues. In DNA form, the CDR3 reads TGTGCCAGCTCACCAGAACAGGGAAACACTGAAGCTTTCTTT. Its translation is CASSPEQGNTEAFF.

The chain carries TRBV5-1 and TRBJ2-5, with 9 bases matching TRBD1. CDR1 and CDR2 from the germline V gene are SGHRS and YFSETQ. This CDR3 region has 19 residues. J lost 2 bases, V lost 2 bases, and 16 bases had no gene match. The CDR3 loop reads CASSFQLTGGGWAQETQYF. Written as DNA, the CDR3 is TGCGCCAGCAGCTTTCAACTGACAGGGGGTGGTTGGGCACAAGAGACCCAGTACTTC.